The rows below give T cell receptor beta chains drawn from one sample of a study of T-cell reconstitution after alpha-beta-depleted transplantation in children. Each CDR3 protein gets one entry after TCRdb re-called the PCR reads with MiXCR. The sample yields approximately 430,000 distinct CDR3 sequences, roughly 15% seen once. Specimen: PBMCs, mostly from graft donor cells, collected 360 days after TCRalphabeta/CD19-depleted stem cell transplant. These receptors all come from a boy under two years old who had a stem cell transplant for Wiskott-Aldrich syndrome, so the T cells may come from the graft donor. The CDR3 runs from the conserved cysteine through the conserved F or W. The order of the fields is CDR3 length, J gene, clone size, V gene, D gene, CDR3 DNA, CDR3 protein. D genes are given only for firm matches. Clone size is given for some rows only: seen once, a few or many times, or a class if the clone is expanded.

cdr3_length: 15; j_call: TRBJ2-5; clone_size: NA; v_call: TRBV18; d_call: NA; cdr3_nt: TGTGCCAGCTCACTAGCTTTCGGGCCCGGAGAGACCCAGTACTTC; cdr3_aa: CASSLAFGPGETQYF
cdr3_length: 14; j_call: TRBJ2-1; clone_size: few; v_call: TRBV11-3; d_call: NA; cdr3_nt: TGTGCCAGCAGCTCAGTTAGAGGGTACAATGAGCAGTTCTTC; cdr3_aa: CASSSVRGYNEQFF
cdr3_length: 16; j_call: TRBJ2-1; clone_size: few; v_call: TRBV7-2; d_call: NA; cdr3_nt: TGTGCCAGCAGCTCCCGCCAGAGCTATCCTTACAATGAGCAGTTCTTC; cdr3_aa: CASSSRQSYPYNEQFF
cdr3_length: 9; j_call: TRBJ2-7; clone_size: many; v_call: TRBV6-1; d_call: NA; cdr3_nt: TGTGCCAGCAGTGGCGAGCAGTACTTC; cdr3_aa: CASSGEQYF
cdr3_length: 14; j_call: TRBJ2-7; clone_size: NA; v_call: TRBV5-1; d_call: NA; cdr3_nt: TGCGCCAGCAGCTTGTTCCGGGGGACCTACGAGCAGTACTTC; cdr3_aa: CASSLFRGTYEQYF
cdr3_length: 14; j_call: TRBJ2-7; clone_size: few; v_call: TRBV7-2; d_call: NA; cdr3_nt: TGTGCCAGCAGCTCCCGGGACACAAGGAGCGAGCAGTACTTC; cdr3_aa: CASSSRDTRSEQYF
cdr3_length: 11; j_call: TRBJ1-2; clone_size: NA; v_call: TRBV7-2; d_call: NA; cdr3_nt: TGTGCCAGCAGCTTTTTTTGGGGCTACACCTTC; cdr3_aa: CASSFFWGYTF
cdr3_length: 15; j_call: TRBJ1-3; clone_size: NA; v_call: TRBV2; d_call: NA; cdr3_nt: TGTGCCAGCAGAAGGACACTCAGCTCTGGAAACACCATATATTTT; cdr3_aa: CASRRTLSSGNTIYF
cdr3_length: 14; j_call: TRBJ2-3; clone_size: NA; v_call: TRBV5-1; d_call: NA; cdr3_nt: TGCGCCAGCAGCGAGGGGGGGCGCGCAGATACGCAGTATTTT; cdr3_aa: CASSEGGRADTQYF
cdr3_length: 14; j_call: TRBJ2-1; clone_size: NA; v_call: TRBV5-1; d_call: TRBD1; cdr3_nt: TGCGCCAGCAGCTTGTGGGACAGGAACAATGAGCAGTTCTTC; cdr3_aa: CASSLWDRNNEQFF
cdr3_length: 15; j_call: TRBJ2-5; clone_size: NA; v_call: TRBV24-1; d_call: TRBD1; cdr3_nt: TGTGCCACCAGTGACCCCGGGACAGGCCTTAGGACCCAGTACTTC; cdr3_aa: CATSDPGTGLRTQYF
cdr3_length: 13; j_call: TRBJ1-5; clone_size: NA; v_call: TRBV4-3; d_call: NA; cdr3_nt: TGCGCCAGCAGCCCCCTCCGGAATCAGCCCCAGCATTTT; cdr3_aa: CASSPLRNQPQHF
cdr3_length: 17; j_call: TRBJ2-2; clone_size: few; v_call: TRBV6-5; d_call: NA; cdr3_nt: TGTGCCAGCAGTTACCAGGGGAAAAATTTTAATACCGGGGAGCTGTTTTTT; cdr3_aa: CASSYQGKNFNTGELFF
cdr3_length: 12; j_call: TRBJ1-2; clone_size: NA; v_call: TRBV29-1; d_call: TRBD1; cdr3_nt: TGCAGCGTTGGGGACAGGCCTTATGGCTACACCTTC; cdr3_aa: CSVGDRPYGYTF
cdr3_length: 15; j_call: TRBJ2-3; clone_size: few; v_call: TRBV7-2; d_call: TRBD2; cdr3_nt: TGTGCCAGCAGCCAGAACCGGGACTACTCAGATACGCAGTATTTT; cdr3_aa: CASSQNRDYSDTQYF
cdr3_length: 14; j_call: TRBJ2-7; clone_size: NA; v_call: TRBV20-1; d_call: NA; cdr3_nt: TGCAGTGCTGTCACAAGGCCCGATACCTACGAGCAGTACTTC; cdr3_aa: CSAVTRPDTYEQYF
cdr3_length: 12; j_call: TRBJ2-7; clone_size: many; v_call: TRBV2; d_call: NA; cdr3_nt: TGTGCCAGCACCGGGACTTCCTACGAGCAGTACTTC; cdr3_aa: CASTGTSYEQYF
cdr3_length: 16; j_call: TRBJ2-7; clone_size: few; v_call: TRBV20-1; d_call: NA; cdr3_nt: TGCAGTGCTAGTAGGGCCGGGAGCGCCAAAAACCTAAAGCAGTACTTC; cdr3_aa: CSASRAGSAKNLKQYF
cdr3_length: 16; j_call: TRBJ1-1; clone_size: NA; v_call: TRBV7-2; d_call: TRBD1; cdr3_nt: TGTGCCAGCAGCTTAGTCCCGGACAGGGTTAACACTGAAGCTTTCTTT; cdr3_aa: CASSLVPDRVNTEAFF
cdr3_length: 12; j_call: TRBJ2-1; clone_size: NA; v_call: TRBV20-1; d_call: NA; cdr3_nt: TGCAGTGCTAGGACAGTTTCCAATGAGCAGTTCTTC; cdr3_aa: CSARTVSNEQFF
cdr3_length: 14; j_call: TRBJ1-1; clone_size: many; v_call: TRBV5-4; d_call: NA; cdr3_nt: TGTGCCAGCAGCCCCGGGACGATGAACACTGAAGCTTTCTTT; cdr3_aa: CASSPGTMNTEAFF
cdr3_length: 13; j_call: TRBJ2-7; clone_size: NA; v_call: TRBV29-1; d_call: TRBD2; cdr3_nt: TGCAGCGTCTCCGGGACTAGCCTCTACGAGCAGTACTTC; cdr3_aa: CSVSGTSLYEQYF
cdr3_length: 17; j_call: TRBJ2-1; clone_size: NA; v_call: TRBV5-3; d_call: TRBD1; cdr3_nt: TGTGCCAGAAGCTTGGCCTACTGGGACAGGGAAGATAATGAGCAGTTCTTC; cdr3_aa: CARSLAYWDREDNEQFF
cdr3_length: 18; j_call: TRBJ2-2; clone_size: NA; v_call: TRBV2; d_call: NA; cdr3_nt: TGTGCCATCAGTTCCCCCCGACAGCGATCCCGAAACACCGGGGAGCTGTTTTTT; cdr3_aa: CAISSPRQRSRNTGELFF
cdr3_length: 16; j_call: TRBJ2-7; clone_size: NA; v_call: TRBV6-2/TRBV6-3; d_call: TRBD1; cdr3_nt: TGTGCCTCATCCGTCTTAACCCGGGACAGGGCCTACGAGCAGTACTTC; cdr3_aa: CASSVLTRDRAYEQYF
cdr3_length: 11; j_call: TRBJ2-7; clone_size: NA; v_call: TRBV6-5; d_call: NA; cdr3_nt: TGTGCCAGCAGTTATAAGAGCGAGCAGTACTTC; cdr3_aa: CASSYKSEQYF
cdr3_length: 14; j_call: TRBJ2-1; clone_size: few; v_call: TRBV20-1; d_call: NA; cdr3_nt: TGCAGTGCTGTTAGTGGGAGAGGGTACAATGAGCAGTTCTTC; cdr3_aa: CSAVSGRGYNEQFF
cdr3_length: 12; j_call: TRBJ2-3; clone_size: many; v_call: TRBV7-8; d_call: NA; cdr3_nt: TGTGCCAGCAACCGGCCGAGCCATACGCAGTATTTT; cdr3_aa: CASNRPSHTQYF
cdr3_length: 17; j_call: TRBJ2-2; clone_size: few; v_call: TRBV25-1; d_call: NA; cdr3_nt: TGTGCCAGCAGTGAAGATAGGGTGGACAGGAACACCGGGGAGCTGTTTTTT; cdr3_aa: CASSEDRVDRNTGELFF